This T cell receptor (beta chain) came from a study of T cells in Graves' hyperthyroidism and ophthalmopathy. Active moderate-to-severe ophthalmopathy, Clinical Activity Score at least 3, NOSPECS at least 4, under 3 months' duration. Exclusions: uncontrolled infection, other autoimmune disease, pregnancy, lactation. About 10 ml of fresh peripheral blood supplied the PBMCs. RNA transcripts were the template for amplifying TCR beta CDR3 regions. RT-PCR in the first round (using the HTBI primer set) targeted the TCR CDR3. TCRdb re-derived calls from the multiplex PCR reads in MiXCR, one entry per CDR3 protein. This sample has 200,000 to 300,000 distinct CDR3 sequences, with approximately 23% found just once. In the case of this clonotype: Its antigen is still unknown.

Regarding the study as a whole: Among thyroid clonotypes expanded above 0.001, most also appeared in blood.

V was pared by 2 bases and J by 2 bases, with 12 bases between. The CDR3 is 16 residues long. The V gene's germline CDR1 is SGHAT and CDR2 FQNNGV. The chain carries TRBV11-2 and TRBJ2-2; the D gene is possibly TRBD2 (5 bases). The sequenced material came from blood. The origin of this receptor is a middle-aged woman with Graves' ophthalmopathy. CDR3 DNA sequence: TGTGCCAGCAGCTTAAGGAGTCTAGCTAACACCGGGGAGCTGTTTTTT. Translating it yields CASSLRSLANTGELFF. The variable domain in full, completed from reference TRBV11-2 and TRBJ2-2, reads EAGVAQSPRYKIIEKRQSVAFWCNPISGHATLYWYQQILGQGPKLLIQFQNNGVVDDSQLPKDRFSAERLKGVDSTLKIQPAKLEDSAVYLCASSLRSLANTGELFFGEGSRLTVL.